Listed below are T cell receptor beta chains from one sample, sequenced in a study of blood T cell repertoires in COVID-19. Data came from immunoSEQ multiplex PCR; TCRdb stores just in-frame clones and leaves some out. The sample lists around 78,000 clones, around 89% seen once, with more than 0.95% in the top ten. Sample: PBMCs or T cells enriched from blood (not recorded which). These receptors all come from a woman between 45 and 60 years old with acute COVID-19. Each CDR3 is given with its conserved first and last residue. The D gene is left open where the match is weak. The size field is filled for only some rows; it gives once, few, many or a size class.

clone_size: once; j_call: TRBJ1-2; v_call: TRBV19; d_call: -; cdr3_aa: CATLKPASYGYTF; cdr3_nt: TGTGCCACCCTTAAGCCTGCGAGCTATGGCTACACCTTC
clone_size: -; j_call: TRBJ2-4; v_call: TRBV5-1; d_call: -; cdr3_aa: CASSGDNKNIQYF; cdr3_nt: TGCGCCAGCAGCGGGGACAACAAAAACATTCAGTACTTC
clone_size: -; j_call: TRBJ2-7; v_call: TRBV19; d_call: -; cdr3_aa: CASSKVDSGKDEQYF; cdr3_nt: TGTGCCAGTAGTAAGGTGGATTCAGGGAAGGACGAGCAGTACTTC
clone_size: -; j_call: TRBJ1-2; v_call: TRBV19; d_call: -; cdr3_aa: CASSMAGDYGYTF; cdr3_nt: TGTGCCAGTAGTATGGCAGGGGACTATGGCTACACCTTC
clone_size: -; j_call: TRBJ1-2; v_call: TRBV10-3; d_call: TRBD1; cdr3_aa: CATLATGGHYGYTF; cdr3_nt: TGTGCCACCCTCGCGACAGGGGGACACTATGGCTACACCTTC
clone_size: -; j_call: TRBJ1-4; v_call: TRBV4-1; d_call: TRBD1; cdr3_aa: CASSQLTGGEKLFF; cdr3_nt: TGCGCCAGCAGCCAATTGACAGGGGGTGAAAAACTGTTTTTT
clone_size: -; j_call: TRBJ1-6; v_call: TRBV7-3; d_call: -; cdr3_aa: CASSLAAASNSPLHF; cdr3_nt: TGTGCCAGCAGCTTAGCGGCAGCCTCTAATTCACCCCTCCACTTT
clone_size: -; j_call: TRBJ1-1; v_call: TRBV19; d_call: -; cdr3_aa: CASSPEGNTEAFF; cdr3_nt: TGTGCCAGTAGCCCTGAGGGGAACACTGAAGCTTTCTTT
clone_size: -; j_call: TRBJ2-1; v_call: TRBV29-1; d_call: -; cdr3_aa: CSASPPGFNEQFF; cdr3_nt: TGCAGCGCCTCACCCCCAGGGTTCAATGAGCAGTTCTTC
clone_size: few; j_call: TRBJ1-2; v_call: TRBV11-2; d_call: -; cdr3_aa: CASSLDLPDSYGYTF; cdr3_nt: TGTGCCAGCAGCTTAGACCTCCCCGACAGCTATGGCTACACCTTC
clone_size: -; j_call: TRBJ2-5; v_call: TRBV4-3; d_call: -; cdr3_aa: CASSQNTGGQETQYF; cdr3_nt: TGCGCCAGCAGCCAAAATACCGGGGGCCAAGAGACCCAGTACTTC
clone_size: -; j_call: TRBJ2-3; v_call: TRBV24-1; d_call: -; cdr3_aa: CATSVPDSETQYF; cdr3_nt: TGTGCCACCAGTGTCCCGGACAGTGAAACGCAGTATTTT
clone_size: -; j_call: TRBJ2-7; v_call: TRBV3-1/TRBV3-2; d_call: TRBD1; cdr3_aa: CASSQADRGFAYEQYF; cdr3_nt: TGTGCCAGCAGCCAAGCGGACAGGGGATTTGCTTACGAGCAGTACTTC
clone_size: -; j_call: TRBJ2-2; v_call: TRBV10-3; d_call: -; cdr3_aa: CAISVSSGHTGELFF; cdr3_nt: TGTGCCATCAGTGTTAGTAGCGGCCACACCGGGGAGCTGTTTTTT
clone_size: -; j_call: TRBJ1-1; v_call: TRBV28; d_call: -; cdr3_aa: CASSAGGDLSEAFF; cdr3_nt: TGTGCCAGCAGTGCCGGGGGGGACTTGTCTGAAGCTTTCTTT